Here is one TCR beta chain with its context. The method was immunoSEQ multiplex PCR; TCRdb's version includes in-frame clones alone and lacks a portion of them. Of around 63,000 clones in the sample, around 89% were seen once. V was shortened by 5 bases and J by 4 bases, with 14 bases between the two germline ends. From germline, CDR1 is MNHEY and CDR2 SMNVEV (reference sequence). There are 14 residues in the CDR3. This entry belongs to a study of blood T cell repertoires in COVID-19. Across the study: Sample material is recorded as cDNA or gDNA derived from T cells, B-cell-depleted T cells, or PBMCs.

This sequence originates from a woman in her sixties with acute or convalescent COVID-19. The chain combines TRBV27 with TRBJ1-1; TRBD1 is a possible D gene (6 bases). Material: peripheral blood. The CDR3 nucleotides are TGTGCCAGCAGTCCTACCGCGACAGGCACTGAAGCTTTCTTT. This codes for CASSPTATGTEAFF.